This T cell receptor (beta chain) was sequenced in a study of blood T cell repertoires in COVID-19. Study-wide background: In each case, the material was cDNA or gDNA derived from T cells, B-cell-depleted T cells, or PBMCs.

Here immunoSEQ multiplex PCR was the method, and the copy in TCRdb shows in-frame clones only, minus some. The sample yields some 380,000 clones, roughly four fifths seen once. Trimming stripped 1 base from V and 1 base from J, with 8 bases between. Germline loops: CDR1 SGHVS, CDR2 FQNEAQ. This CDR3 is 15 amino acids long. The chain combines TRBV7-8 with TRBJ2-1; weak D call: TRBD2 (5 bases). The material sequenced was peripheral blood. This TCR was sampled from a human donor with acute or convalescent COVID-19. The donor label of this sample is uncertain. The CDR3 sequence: CASSLVGGSYNEQFF. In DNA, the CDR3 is TGTGCCAGCAGCTTAGTTGGAGGATCCTACAATGAGCAGTTCTTC. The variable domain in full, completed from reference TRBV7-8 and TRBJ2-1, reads GAGVSQSPRYKVAKRGQDVALRCDPISGHVSLFWYQQALGQGPEFLTYFQNEAQLDKSGLPSDRFFAERPEGSVSTLKIQRTQQEDSAVYLCASSLVGGSYNEQFFGPGTRLTVL.